Below are 13 T cell receptor beta chains sequenced from a single sample in a study of T cell changes during pregnancy in multiple sclerosis (dated by TCRdb to about 2019). Library creation used the immunoSEQ multiplex PCR assay. The table comes from immuneACCESS by way of TCRdb, which keeps in-frame sequences with V and J called. Part of the clones is missing from these tables; in studies checked, under half for an unresolved V gene and the rest for unknown reasons. The sample data list 65,000 to 85,000 clones, and over 90% of these were observed just once. Under 0.35% of the sample comes from the top ten. This specimen consisted of CD4+ T cells from peripheral blood mononuclear cells, obtained after pregnancy. The receptors come from a female donor with multiple sclerosis, enrolled in a pregnancy study.

The chain recombines TRBV5-1 with TRBJ1-4, with D perhaps matching TRBD1 (5 bases). This CDR3 contains 16 residues. V was cut by 1 base and J by 0 bases, with 10 bases left in between. Germline values: CDR1 SGHRS, CDR2 YFSETQ. As DNA, the CDR3 is TGCGCCAGCAGCTTGTACAGGCCAACAACTAATGAAAAACTGTTTTTT. This translates into CASSLYRPTTNEKLFF.

The CDR3 nucleotides are TGTGCCAGCAGCCTCCAAACAGGGGGCTCGGGGAACACTGAAGCTTTCTTT. Translating gives CASSLQTGGSGNTEAFF. The chain employs TRBV4-2 and TRBJ1-1; TRBD1 matches at 9 bases. Germline-derived CDR1 and CDR2 are LGHNA and YNFKEQ. After removal of 4 bases from V and 1 base from J, the junction contained 10 bases not matched to a gene. CDR3 length: 17 residues.

This chain uses TRBV5-1 with TRBJ2-4; D may be TRBD2 (6 bases). The germline CDR1 and CDR2 sequences are SGHRS and YFSETQ. This CDR3 contains 16 residues. V lost 0 bases, J lost 2 bases, and 12 bases lay in between. The CDR3 loop is CASSLVGGSTKNIQYF. DNA for the CDR3: TGCGCCAGCAGCTTGGTTGGGGGGAGTACCAAAAACATTCAGTACTTC.

The rearrangement uses TRBV6-1 and TRBJ2-3, with 10 bases lining up with TRBD2. Germline values: CDR1 MNHNS, CDR2 SASEGT. Losses at the gene ends were 5 bases for V and 3 bases for J; bases not matched to a gene: 2. The CDR3 loop spans 14 amino acids. The CDR3 here is CASSPLAGTDTQYF. The CDR3 DNA follows: TGTGCCAGCAGTCCACTAGCGGGAACAGATACGCAGTATTTT.

The gene calls are TRBV6-1 and TRBJ2-3; TRBD2 agrees at 7 bases. V trimming: 8 bases; J trimming: 6 bases; junction bases outside the gene matches: 14. CDR3 length: 15 residues. CDR1 and CDR2 (germline): MNHNS, SASEGT. The DNA of the CDR3 is TGTGCCAGCTCCCCCGAGGGCGGGAGAACGGATACGCAGTATTTT. Protein: CASSPEGGRTDTQYF.

The chain combines TRBV2 with TRBJ1-2; TRBD1 matches at 11 bases. V lost 5 bases to trimming and J lost 7 bases; unmatched junction nucleotides: 12. Per the germline V gene, CDR1 is SNHLY and CDR2 is FYNNEI. The CDR3 consists of 16 residues. DNA for the CDR3: TGTGCCAGCAGTTCCACCATAAGGACAGGGGGCTCTGGCTACACCTTC. It is translated as CASSSTIRTGGSGYTF. Drawing the rest from reference TRBV2 and TRBJ1-2, the complete variable domain is EPEVTQTPSHQVTQMGQEVILRCVPISNHLYFYWYRQILGQKVEFLVSFYNNEISEKSEIFDDQFSVERPDGSNFTLKIRSTKLEDSAMYFCASSSTIRTGGSGYTFGSGTRLTVV.

The rearrangement links TRBV28 to TRBJ2-7; maybe TRBD1 (5 bases). V was cut by 5 bases and J by 1 base, with 18 bases left in between. Per the germline V gene, CDR1 is MDHEN and CDR2 is SYDVKM. CDR3 size: 16 residues. In DNA, the CDR3 is TGTGCCAGCAGTACACTGGGCACAGGACATTCCTACGAGCAGTACTTC. It is translated as CASSTLGTGHSYEQYF.

The J gene is TRBJ2-7, the V gene TRBV2; TRBD1 aligns across 7 bases. This CDR3 region has 14 residues. Trimming took 4 bases from V and 6 from J; bases not matched to a gene: 9. The V gene's germline CDR1 is SNHLY and CDR2 FYNNEI. This chain's CDR3 is CASSGTGVTPEQYF. The CDR3 DNA follows: TGTGCCAGCAGTGGGACAGGTGTAACGCCCGAGCAGTACTTC.

J is TRBJ1-6 and V is TRBV6-1, with 9 bases lining up with TRBD1. V shed 5 bases and J 9 bases; nucleotides not matched to a gene: 5. This CDR3 has 14 amino acids. The germline V gene encodes CDR1 MNHNS and CDR2 SASEGT. The CDR3 reads CASSSGQGLSPLHF. In DNA, the CDR3 is TGTGCCAGCAGTTCGGGACAGGGTCTTTCACCCCTCCACTTT.

This clone was seen a single time. The chain employs TRBV5-4 and TRBJ2-1; a weak D match, TRBD1 (5 bases). CDR1 and CDR2 (germline): SGHNT, YYREEE (reference sequence). The germline V and J ends were trimmed by 0 bases and 6 bases, with 7 bases remaining between them. The CDR3 contains 13 residues. Here the CDR3 DNA reads TGTGCCAGCAGCTTGGCCACAGGCAATGAGCAGTTCTTC. This codes for CASSLATGNEQFF.

J is TRBJ2-5 and V is TRBV7-9, with D maybe TRBD2 (7 bases). This CDR3 comprises 16 residues. The germline gives CDR1 SEHNR, CDR2 FQNEAQ (reference sequence). Trimming removed 5 bases from V and 7 bases from J, with 23 bases in between. DNA of the CDR3: TGTGCCAGCAGCCCAGCGGGGCAGACAGGAAGGTGGACCCAGTACTTC. It encodes CASSPAGQTGRWTQYF.

DNA for the CDR3: TGTGCCAGCAGCTTAAACAGGGGAACCTCTGGGGCCAACGTCCTGACTTTC. Translated, it gives CASSLNRGTSGANVLTF. The rearrangement joins TRBV7-3 to TRBJ2-6, with 7 bases aligning to TRBD1. CDR1 SGHTA and CDR2 FQGTGA come from the germline V gene. V gave up 1 base and J gave up 0 bases; unmatched junction bases: 3. This CDR3 is built from 17 residues. The whole variable domain, remainder taken from reference TRBV7-3 and TRBJ2-6, is GAGVSQTPSNKVTEKGKYVELRCDPISGHTALYWYRQSLGQGPEFLIYFQGTGAADDSGLPNDRFFAVRPEGSVSTLKIQRTERGDSAVYLCASSLNRGTSGANVLTFGAGSRLTVL.

The chain joins TRBV7-2 to TRBJ2-3; 9 bases agree with TRBD2. The CDR3 length is 17 residues. Germline trimming cut 3 bases from V and 5 bases from J; bases unmatched to any gene: 12. Germline V lookup: CDR1 SGHTA, CDR2 FQGNSA. The CDR3 bases are TGTGCCAGCAGCTTCCCTTTCGCGGGGGGGCCAGTAGATACGCAGTATTTT. Translation: CASSFPFAGGPVDTQYF.